The 19 T cell receptor beta chains reported below all come from one sample, sequenced in a study of Graves' ophthalmopathy and Graves' hyperthyroidism. The authors amplified TCR beta CDR3 regions, and they did so from RNA transcripts for repertoire sequencing. HTBI-primed first-round RT-PCR preceded second-round multiplex PCR. In TCRdb, the multiplex PCR reads were re-called with MiXCR into one record per CDR3 protein. The sample has 23,000 or so distinct CDR3 sequences; around 50% are singletons. Sample: peripheral blood. The receptors were sampled from an adult woman with stable Graves' hyperthyroidism.

This clonotype is labeled as medium-sized. The chain recombines TRBV10-3 with TRBJ2-3; D is possibly TRBD2 (6 bases). The CDR3 extends over 13 amino acids. Per germline, CDR1 ENHRY and CDR2 SYGVKD. Trimming shortened V by 8 bases and J by 6 bases, and 15 bases separated the two germline ends. The CDR3 spells CAIDEGGGDTQYF. The CDR3 DNA reads as TGTGCCATCGATGAGGGAGGCGGGGATACGCAGTATTTT.

On this clonotype: This likely comes from a read error, as the CDR3 has no conserved phenylalanine or tryptophan at its end. J is TRBJ2-3 and V is TRBV2; D is perhaps TRBD2 (5 bases). There are 15 residues in the CDR3. Germline loops: CDR1 SNHLY, CDR2 FYNNEI. With 2 bases removed from V and 6 bases from J, the gap between germline ends came to 15 bases. The CDR3 is CASSETGSSTDTQYL. Here the CDR3 DNA reads TGTGCCAGCAGTGAAACGGGGTCTAGTACGGATACGCAGTATCTT.

The J gene is TRBJ2-7, the V gene TRBV29-1, with 8 bases identical to TRBD1. Germline-derived CDR1 and CDR2 are SQVTM and ANQGSEA. V dropped 7 bases and J dropped 2; count of bases not matched to a gene: 1. CDR3 length: 11 residues. CDR3 region: CSGTGTYEQYF. DNA of the CDR3: TGCAGCGGGACAGGGACCTACGAGCAGTACTTC.

In this sample, this clonotype turned up a few times. The V call is TRBV25-1, the J call TRBJ2-7; perhaps TRBD1 as D (5 bases). Germline CDR1 is MGHDK and CDR2 is SYGVNS. The CDR3 covers 13 residues. V lost 7 bases and J lost 6, with 16 bases in between. The CDR3 coding sequence is TGTGCCAGCACACAGGATGAGTGGGGCGAGCAGTACTTC. Protein product: CASTQDEWGEQYF.

The V gene is TRBV19, the J gene TRBJ1-2; D is undetermined. Germline V gives CDR1 LNHDA, CDR2 SQIVND (reference sequence). The CDR3 covers 15 residues. Trimming left V 4 bases short and J 10 bases short, with 22 bases between. In nucleotides, the CDR3 is TGTGCCAGTAGTAGAGGACTAGCGGGGAGCTACGTCTACACCTTC. Protein: CASSRGLAGSYVYTF.

This clonotype is a singleton in its sample. The V gene is TRBV2, the J gene TRBJ2-1, with D possibly being TRBD1 (6 bases). V lost 6 bases and J 6 bases, leaving 15 bases between the germline ends. This CDR3 has 14 amino acids. Germline lookup yields CDR1 SNHLY and CDR2 FYNNEI. This CDR3 is CASSLNADSNEQFF. The CDR3, as DNA: TGTGCCAGCAGCCTCAATGCGGACAGCAATGAGCAGTTCTTC.

The rearrangement links TRBV4-1 to TRBJ2-1; 8 bases match TRBD1. Germline loops: CDR1 MGHRA, CDR2 YSYEKL. The CDR3 loop spans 13 amino acids. The ends lost 1 base at V and 9 bases at J; junction bases unmatched: 2. This CDR3 is CASSQATGVEQFF. The CDR3 bases are TGCGCCAGCAGCCAAGCGACAGGGGTTGAGCAGTTCTTC.

This clonotype is medium-sized (0.01 to 0.1%) within its sample. J is TRBJ1-2 and V is TRBV25-1; a possible D gene is TRBD1 (5 bases). The CDR3 covers 14 residues. Trimming removed 3 bases from V and 2 bases from J, with 10 bases in between. Germline V gives CDR1 MGHDK, CDR2 SYGVNS. As DNA, the CDR3 is TGTGCCAGCAGTGAGCAGGGAATAAACTATGGCTACACCTTC. It translates to CASSEQGINYGYTF.

This clonotype was picked up many times. V is TRBV9 and J is TRBJ2-2; 9 bases fit TRBD1. The germline gives CDR1 SGDLS, CDR2 YYNGEE. J was trimmed by 4 bases and V by 3 bases; bases with no gene match: 7. This CDR3 region has 16 residues. In DNA, the CDR3 is TGTGCCAGCAGCGCTCCAAGGACAGGGGTCACCGGGGAGCTGTTTTTT. As protein: CASSAPRTGVTGELFF.

This clonotype was picked up many times. The chain joins TRBV11-2 to TRBJ1-5; D gene uncertain. From germline, CDR1 is SGHAT and CDR2 FQNNGV. V dropped 0 bases and J dropped 4 bases, with 4 bases sitting between them. The CDR3 is 13 residues long. For the CDR3, the DNA is TGTGCCAGCAGCTTAGAATTTAATCAGCCCCAGCATTTT. Protein: CASSLEFNQPQHF.

A note on this clonotype: This is likely a read error, given that the CDR3 carries no conserved phenylalanine or tryptophan at its end. This chain connects TRBV2 to TRBJ2-1; TRBD2 agrees at 10 bases. The CDR3 is made up of 15 amino acids. The junction had 5 bases not matched to a gene; V was cut back by 4 bases and J by 5 bases. In germline, CDR1 is SNHLY, CDR2 FYNNEI. In nucleotides, the CDR3 is TGTGCCAGCAGTGGGAGCGGGAGGGCCGACAATGAGCAGTTCCTC. The encoded protein is CASSGSGRADNEQFL.

This clonotype was seen a few times. A junction end diverges from the germline sequence, so it may reflect a read error. The V gene is TRBV20-1, the J gene TRBJ1-4, with D maybe TRBD1 (5 bases). The germline V gene encodes CDR1 DFQATT and CDR2 SNEGSKA (reference sequence). This CDR3 spans 13 amino acids. The CDR3: CSAKTGGSEKLLF. CDR3 bases: TGCAGTGCTAAAACCGGGGGAAGTGAAAAACTGCTTTTT.

This clonotype is medium-sized. J is TRBJ2-1 and V is TRBV7-8, with TRBD1 identical over 7 bases. This CDR3 region has 17 residues. Germline V lookup: CDR1 SGHVS, CDR2 FQNEAQ. With 5 bases clipped from V and 5 bases from J, the junction kept 15 bases outside the gene matches. DNA for the CDR3: TGTGCCAGCAGCCTCACAGGGGAAATACTTGTTAACAATGAGCAGTTCTTC. Amino acid sequence: CASSLTGEILVNNEQFF.

This clonotype was observed a handful of times. The gene calls are TRBV5-8 and TRBJ1-2; D is unresolved. The CDR3 contains 13 residues. V shed 1 base and J shed 4 bases, with 8 bases lying between them. The germline gives CDR1 SGHTS, CDR2 YDEGEE. The CDR3 DNA follows: TGTGCCAGCAGCTTGCGGCAAAGCTATGGCTACACCTTC. Its protein product is CASSLRQSYGYTF. The full variable domain, its missing parts supplied by reference TRBV5-8 and TRBJ1-2, is EAGVTQSPTHLIKTRGQQATLRCSPISGHTSVYWYQQALGLGLQFLLWYDEGEERNRGNFPPRFSGRQFPNYSSELNVNALELEDSALYLCASSLRQSYGYTFGSGTRLTVV.

As concerns this clonotype: At one end, the junction sequence differs from germline, possibly due to a read error. The chain couples TRBV12-3 or TRBV12-4 to TRBJ2-5, with D possibly matching TRBD1 (6 bases). CDR3 length: 12 amino acids. The CDR3 spells CGSKTGGAYQYF. The CDR3 DNA reads as TGTGGCAGCAAGACAGGAGGCGCGTACCAGTACTTC.

J is TRBJ2-7 and V is TRBV6-5; 7 bases are a match to TRBD1. The CDR3 extends over 13 amino acids. Losses at the gene ends were 6 bases for V and 2 bases for J; bases not matched to a gene: 4. Germline-derived CDR1 and CDR2 are MNHEY and SVGAGI. The CDR3 DNA sequence: TGTGCCAGCAGCAAAGACAGGGCCTACGAGCAGTACTTC. Translated, it gives CASSKDRAYEQYF.

This clonotype was observed many times. Written as DNA, the CDR3 is TGTGCCAGCGGGGGTCGTCCAGATACGCAGTATTTT. It encodes CASGGRPDTQYF. The gene calls are TRBV28 and TRBJ2-3; D is possibly TRBD1 or TRBD2 (5 bases each). Germline V gene sequence: CDR1 MDHEN, CDR2 SYDVKM. CDR3 length equals 12 residues. Trimming left V 8 bases short and J 4 bases short, with 10 bases between.

The sample holds many counts of this clonotype. This chain links TRBV9 with TRBJ2-6; 8 nucleotides match TRBD2. Looked up from germline, CDR1 is SGDLS and CDR2 is YYNGEE. J was trimmed by 0 bases and V by 3 bases; bases with no gene match: 5. This CDR3 comprises 17 residues. In nucleotides, the CDR3 is TGTGCCAGCAGCGCTAGCGGGCTTGGCTCTGGGGCCAACGTCCTGACTTTC. Translating gives CASSASGLGSGANVLTF. Full variable domain (remainder filled in from reference TRBV9 and TRBJ2-6): DSGVTQTPKHLITATGQRVTLRCSPRSGDLSVYWYQQSLDQGLQFLIQYYNGEERAKGNILERFSAQQFPDLHSELNLSSLELGDSALYFCASSASGLGSGANVLTFGAGSRLTVL.

V gene TRBV18 combines with J gene TRBJ2-3; D unresolved. CDR1 and CDR2 from the germline V gene are KGHSH and LQKENI. Trimming pared 2 bases from V and 1 base from J, leaving 13 bases between. This CDR3 is built from 16 residues. The CDR3 reads CASSPEGWAGTDTQYF. DNA of the CDR3: TGTGCCAGCTCACCAGAAGGCTGGGCTGGCACAGATACGCAGTATTTT.